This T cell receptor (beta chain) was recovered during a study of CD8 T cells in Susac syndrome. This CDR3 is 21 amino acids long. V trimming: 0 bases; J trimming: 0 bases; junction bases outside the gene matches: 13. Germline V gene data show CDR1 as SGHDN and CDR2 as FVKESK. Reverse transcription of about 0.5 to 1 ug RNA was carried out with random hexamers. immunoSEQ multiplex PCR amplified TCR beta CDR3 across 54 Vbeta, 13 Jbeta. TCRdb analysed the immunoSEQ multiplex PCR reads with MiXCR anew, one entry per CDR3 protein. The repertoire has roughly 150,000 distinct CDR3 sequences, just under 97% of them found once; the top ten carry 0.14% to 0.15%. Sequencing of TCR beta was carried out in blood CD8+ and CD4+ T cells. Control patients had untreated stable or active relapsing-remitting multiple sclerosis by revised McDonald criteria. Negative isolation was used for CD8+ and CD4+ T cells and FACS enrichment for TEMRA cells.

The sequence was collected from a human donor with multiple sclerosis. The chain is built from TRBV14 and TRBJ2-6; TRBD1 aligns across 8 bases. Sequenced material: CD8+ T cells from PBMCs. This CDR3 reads CASSQDHFGQGALSGANVLTF. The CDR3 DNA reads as TGTGCCAGCAGCCAAGACCACTTCGGGCAGGGGGCCCTCTCTGGGGCCAACGTCCTGACTTTC.